Below are 11 T cell receptor beta chains sequenced from a single sample in a study of cytomegalovirus exposure and HLA in healthy donors. PCR employed 60 Vbeta and 13 Jbeta primers. Profiling relied on immunoSEQ multiplex PCR, and the TCRdb table lists in-frame clones only, not all of them. Seen here are under 200,000 clones, 70% to 80% observed once, and the top ten hold approximately 0.36%. Sequenced material: PBMCs. Receptor source: a male donor in good health and CMV-seropositive.

Turning to this clone: Compared with germline, one end of the junction differs, possibly owing to a read error. The rearrangement joins TRBV7-9 to TRBJ2-1; 12 positions agree with TRBD2. The CDR3 extends over 17 amino acids. CDR1 SEHNR and CDR2 FQNEAQ come from the germline V gene (reference sequence). The CDR3 reads CSSSPTSGGLLYNEQFF. The CDR3 bases are TGTTCCAGCAGCCCCACTAGCGGGGGGCTCCTTTACAATGAGCAGTTCTTC. The entire variable domain, with the rest obtained from reference TRBV7-9 and TRBJ2-1, is as follows: DTGVSQNPRHKITKRGQNVTFRCDPISEHNRLYWYRQTLGQGPEFLTYFQNEAQLEKSRLLSDRFSAERPKGSFSTLEIQRTEQGDSAMYLCSSSPTSGGLLYNEQFFGPGTRLTVL.

This clone was found a few times. V and J are TRBV25-1 and TRBJ2-5; no reliable D call. CDR3 size: 12 residues. Germline V lookup: CDR1 MGHDK, CDR2 SYGVNS. V lost 2 bases to trimming and J lost 8 bases, with 9 bases between them. As DNA, the CDR3 is TGTGCCAGCAGTGAAACACGCAACACCCAGTACTTC. The encoded protein is CASSETRNTQYF.

This chain uses TRBV7-2 with TRBJ2-7, with a possible D match to TRBD2 (5 bases). The germline V and J ends were trimmed by 1 base and 7 bases, with 11 bases remaining between them. Per the germline V gene, CDR1 is SGHTA and CDR2 is FQGNSA. The CDR3 runs 13 residues. The DNA of the CDR3 is TGTGCCAGCAGCTTAGATCGGGAAGTGGAGCAGTACTTC. The encoded protein is CASSLDREVEQYF.

This chain joins TRBV7-9 and TRBJ1-1; the D gene is possibly TRBD1 (5 bases). The ends were cut back, 5 bases at V and 7 bases at J, with 11 bases in the middle. Germline-derived CDR1 and CDR2 are SEHNR and FQNEAQ (reference sequence). This CDR3 contains 12 residues. The CDR3 spells CASSPAGVEAFF. CDR3 bases: TGTGCCAGCAGCCCGGCGGGGGTTGAAGCTTTCTTT.

This chain links TRBV7-2 with TRBJ2-1; D possibly corresponds to TRBD2 (6 bases). Germline assignment: CDR1 SGHTA and CDR2 FQGNSA. V dropped 1 base and J dropped 7 bases, with 14 bases sitting between them. The CDR3 consists of 15 residues. The CDR3 loop is CASSLGILAKNEQFF. The DNA of the CDR3 is TGTGCCAGCAGCTTAGGTATACTAGCTAAGAATGAGCAGTTCTTC.

The rearrangement joins TRBV19 to TRBJ2-3; 8 bases align to TRBD1. Trimming removed 0 bases from V and 2 bases from J; junction bases left unmatched: 7. This CDR3 has 17 amino acids. Germline loops: CDR1 LNHDA, CDR2 SQIVND (reference sequence). CDR3 coding DNA: TGTGCCAGTAGTATAGACCCCACAGGGGGGTCCACAGATACGCAGTATTTT. Amino acid sequence: CASSIDPTGGSTDTQYF.

This chain connects TRBV2 to TRBJ1-5; D not resolved. The CDR3 runs to 14 residues. Germline CDR1 and CDR2: SNHLY and FYNNEI. The V gene lost 6 bases and the J gene lost 0 bases, with 9 bases spanning the gap. The CDR3 is CASRAQISNQPQHF. CDR3 coding DNA: TGTGCCAGCAGGGCCCAGATTAGCAATCAGCCCCAGCATTTT.

J is TRBJ2-2 and V is TRBV9; 8 bases align to TRBD2. J lost 0 bases, V lost 1 base, and 5 bases had no gene match. Germline V gene data show CDR1 as SGDLS and CDR2 as YYNGEE. The CDR3 is 17 amino acids. CDR3 nucleotide sequence: TGTGCCAGCAGCGTATCAGTACTAGCGGCGAACACCGGGGAGCTGTTTTTT. Translating gives CASSVSVLAANTGELFF.

V gene TRBV19 combines with J gene TRBJ2-5, with TRBD1 matching 7 bases. Germline CDR1 is LNHDA and CDR2 is SQIVND (reference sequence). This CDR3 contains 15 residues. J lost 3 bases, V lost 6 bases, and 10 bases had no gene match. The CDR3 DNA is TGTGCCAGTAGAGCCTCAGGGGACAGAAAAGAGACCCAGTACTTC. Residues: CASRASGDRKETQYF.

The CDR3: CASSRGLESYEQYF. CDR3 nucleotide sequence: TGTGCCAGCAGTCGAGGACTAGAGTCCTACGAGCAGTACTTC. The chain uses TRBV6-5 and TRBJ2-7; 7 positions agree with TRBD2. CDR1 MNHEY and CDR2 SVGAGI come from the germline V gene. Unmatched junction bases numbered 5, after V lost 5 bases and J lost 1 base. The CDR3 is made up of 14 amino acids.

In this sample, this clone turned up once. The chain recombines TRBV6-1 with TRBJ2-5; 7 nucleotides line up with TRBD1. J was trimmed by 0 bases and V by 2 bases; bases with no gene match: 12. This CDR3 contains 18 residues. The germline V gene has CDR1 MNHNS and CDR2 SASEGT. CDR3 sequence (DNA): TGTGCCAGCAGTGAATTGAGGGGGCGCCCACCCGACCAAGAGACCCAGTACTTC. Protein sequence: CASSELRGRPPDQETQYF.